The 8 T cell receptor beta chains below all came from one sample that was sequenced in a study of T cell repertoires in cytomegalovirus infection. TCRdb passed the reads through MiXCR, listing each CDR3 protein once. The table lists hundreds of thousands of distinct CDR3 sequences, about 29% of them singletons, with approximately 20% in the top ten. Their cognate antigens are unknown. Sequenced here: cultured PBMCs, sampled from culture after CMV antigen stimulation. Receptor source: a human donor in good health (CMV status not recorded). Some clones in this sample may be carry-over from other donors' samples.

The V and J genes are TRBV25-1 and TRBJ1-4; D might be TRBD1 (6 bases). V was cut by 3 bases and J by 4 bases, with 9 bases left in between. The CDR3 has 14 amino acids. Germline CDR1 and CDR2: MGHDK and SYGVNS. Here the CDR3 DNA reads TGTGCCAGCAGTGACGGGGGCCTTAATGAAAAACTGTTTTTT. It encodes CASSDGGLNEKLFF.

This sequence joins TRBV20-1 and TRBJ1-2; possible D gene TRBD1, 6 bases. The germline V gene has CDR1 DFQATT and CDR2 SNEGSKA (reference sequence). The CDR3 is 12 amino acids. CDR3 amino acids: CRASEGDYGYTF. In nucleotides, the CDR3 is TGCAGAGCTTCAGAGGGGGACTATGGCTACACCTTC.

J is TRBJ1-2 and V is TRBV28; unclear D gene. The CDR3 is made up of 13 amino acids. Trimming stripped 1 base from V and 5 bases from J, with 8 bases between. Germline CDR1 reads MDHEN; CDR2 reads SYDVKM. In DNA, the CDR3 is TGTGCCAGCAGTTTATTCCAGAATTATGGCTACACCTTC. This translates into CASSLFQNYGYTF.

The table lists this clonotype with a few counts. V and J are TRBV6-5 and TRBJ1-2; no clear D. The CDR3 has 11 amino acids. Per the germline V gene, CDR1 is MNHEY and CDR2 is SVGAGI. V gave up 4 bases and J gave up 8 bases, with 8 bases separating them. CDR3 in amino acids: CASSSGGGYTF. The DNA of the CDR3 is TGTGCCAGCAGTTCCGGCGGCGGCTACACCTTC.

Details on this clonotype: A read error may explain this, as a much larger clone is one base away. V is TRBV7-9 and J is TRBJ1-5; the D gene is possibly TRBD1 (6 bases). Germline V gives CDR1 SEHNR, CDR2 FQNEAQ (reference sequence). The CDR3 extends over 14 amino acids. The DNA for the CDR3 is TGTGCCAGCAACTTAGCGCCAGGGGCTCAGCCCCAGCATTTT. The encoded protein is CASNLAPGAQPQHF.

There are many counts of this clonotype. The chain uses TRBV5-1 and TRBJ1-2, with 7 bases fitting TRBD1. Losses at the gene ends were 5 bases for V and 2 bases for J; bases not matched to a gene: 6. The germline CDR1 and CDR2 sequences are SGHRS and YFSETQ. The CDR3 loop spans 14 amino acids. As DNA, the CDR3 is TGCGCCAGCAGGCTTACAGGGGAAAACTATGGCTACACCTTC. Its protein product is CASRLTGENYGYTF.

The sample holds a few counts of this clonotype. The V gene is TRBV7-6, the J gene TRBJ1-6; no firm D call. CDR1 is SGHVS and CDR2 is FNYEAQ in the germline V gene. Trimming removed 4 bases at V and 7 bases at J, with 17 bases between. This CDR3 is 16 amino acids long. The CDR3 is CASSSLIGVRNSPLHF. CDR3 bases: TGTGCCAGCAGCTCTTTAATCGGGGTCAGGAATTCACCCCTCCACTTT.

A single count supports this clonotype. The CDR3 loop reads CASSPWDRPTYGYTF. DNA of the CDR3: TGTGCCAGCAGCCCATGGGACAGGCCGACTTATGGCTACACCTTC. This chain links TRBV3-1 with TRBJ1-2, with 8 bases fitting TRBD1. Trimming took 4 bases from V and 5 from J; bases not matched to a gene: 9. Germline V lookup: CDR1 LGHDT, CDR2 YNNKEL (reference sequence). This CDR3 spans 15 amino acids.